This T cell receptor (beta chain) was recorded in a study of T-cell reconstitution after alpha-beta-depleted transplantation in children. Preparation of the TCRbeta library involved a method that used unique molecular identifiers. MiXCR, run by TCRdb on the PCR reads, gives a single entry per CDR3 protein. The profile shows about 210,000 distinct CDR3 sequences, approximately 17% of them singletons. Findings and caveats of the study: After transplant, high TCRbeta diversity at day 60 in some patients arose from surviving recipient T cells and thymic progenitors. T-cell counts and diversity were attributed mostly to newly produced T cells one year after transplant. In patients about two months after transplant, alpha-beta T cells reportedly arose from several hundred expanded graft clones.

This clonotype was seen more than once but under ten times. Antigen unknown. This clonotype originated in a male patient between 2 and 9 years old who had a stem cell transplant for acute lymphoblastic leukemia, so the T cells may come from the graft donor. The specimen was PBMCs, mostly from graft donor cells, collected 360 days after TCRalphabeta/CD19-depleted stem cell transplant.

This CDR3 reads CATSRGGMNTEAFF. CDR3 sequence (DNA): TGCGCCACGTCGCGGGGTGGTATGAACACTGAAGCTTTCTTT. The chain joins TRBV5-1 to TRBJ1-1; D is ambiguous. CDR1 is SGHRS and CDR2 is YFSETQ in the germline V gene. This CDR3 comprises 14 residues. V gave up 9 bases and J gave up 0 bases, with 15 bases separating them.